This T cell receptor (beta chain) originates from a study of neurological immune-mediated disorders. Whole-study results and caveats: None of the features examined (clinical or MRI) was associated with the multiple sclerosis repertoire cluster.

Germline CDR1 and CDR2: SGHRS and YFSETQ. CDR3 size: 15 residues. Germline trimming cut 4 bases from V and 2 bases from J; bases unmatched to any gene: 6. A single record per CDR3 protein comes from TCRdb applying MiXCR to the 5' RACE reads. This sample has roughly 59,000 distinct CDR3 sequences; roughly 4.9% occur once, and the top ten carry about 5.8%. This clonotype was found many times. As yet, its antigen is unknown. Unsorted libraries were generated from 2 million PBMCs held at -80 degrees C. This sequence joins TRBV5-1 and TRBJ1-5; the match to TRBD1 covers 7 bases. This clonotype originated in a human donor with multiple sclerosis. The donor label of this sample is uncertain. Sequences were obtained from PBMCs. The CDR3 DNA reads TGCGCCAGCAGCCAGGGGGAAGGGCGCAATCAGCCCCAGCATTTT. Residues: CASSQGEGRNQPQHF. The full variable domain, rest sourced from reference TRBV5-1 and TRBJ1-5, is KAGVTQTPRYLIKTRGQQVTLSCSPISGHRSVSWYQQTPGQGLQFLFEYFSETQRNKGNFPGRFSGRQFSNSRSEMNVSTLELGDSALYLCASSQGEGRNQPQHFGDGTRLSIL.